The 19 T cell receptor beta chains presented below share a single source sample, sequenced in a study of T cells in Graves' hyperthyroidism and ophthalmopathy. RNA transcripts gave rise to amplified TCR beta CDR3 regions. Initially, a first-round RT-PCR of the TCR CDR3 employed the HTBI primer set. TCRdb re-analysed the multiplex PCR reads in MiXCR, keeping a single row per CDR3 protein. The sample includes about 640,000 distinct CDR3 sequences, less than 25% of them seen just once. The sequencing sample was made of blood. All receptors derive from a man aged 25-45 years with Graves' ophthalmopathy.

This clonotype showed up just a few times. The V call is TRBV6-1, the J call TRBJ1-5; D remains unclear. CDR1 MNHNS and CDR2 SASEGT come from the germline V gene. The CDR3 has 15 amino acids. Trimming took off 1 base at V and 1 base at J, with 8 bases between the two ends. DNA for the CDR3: TGTGCCAGCAGTGAAGATCTGGACAGCAATCAGCCCCAGCATTTT. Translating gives CASSEDLDSNQPQHF.

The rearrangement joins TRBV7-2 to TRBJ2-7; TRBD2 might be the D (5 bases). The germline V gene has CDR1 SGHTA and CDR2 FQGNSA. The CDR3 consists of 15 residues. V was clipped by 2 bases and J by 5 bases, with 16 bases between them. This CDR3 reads CASSLRLAGKNEQYF. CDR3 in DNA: TGTGCCAGCAGCTTACGTCTCGCGGGCAAGAACGAGCAGTACTTC.

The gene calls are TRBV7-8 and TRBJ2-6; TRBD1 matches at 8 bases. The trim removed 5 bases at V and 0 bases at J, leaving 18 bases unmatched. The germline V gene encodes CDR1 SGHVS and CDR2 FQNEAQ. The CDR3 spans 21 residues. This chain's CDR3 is CASSPRTRTGTYFSGANVLTF. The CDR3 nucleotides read TGTGCCAGCAGCCCTAGGACAAGGACAGGGACCTACTTCTCTGGGGCCAACGTCCTGACTTTC. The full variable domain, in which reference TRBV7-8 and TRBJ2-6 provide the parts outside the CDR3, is GAGVSQSPRYKVAKRGQDVALRCDPISGHVSLFWYQQALGQGPEFLTYFQNEAQLDKSGLPSDRFFAERPEGSVSTLKIQRTQQEDSAVYLCASSPRTRTGTYFSGANVLTFGAGSRLTVL.

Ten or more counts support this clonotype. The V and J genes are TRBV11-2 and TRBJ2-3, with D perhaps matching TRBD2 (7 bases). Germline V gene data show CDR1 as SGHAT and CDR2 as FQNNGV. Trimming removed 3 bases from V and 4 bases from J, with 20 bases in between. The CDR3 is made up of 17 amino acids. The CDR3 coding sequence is TGTGCCAGCAGCTTGGGTGCAGGGGCGGGAGTATCAGATACGCAGTATTTT. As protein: CASSLGAGAGVSDTQYF. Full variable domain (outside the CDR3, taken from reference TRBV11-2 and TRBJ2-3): EAGVAQSPRYKIIEKRQSVAFWCNPISGHATLYWYQQILGQGPKLLIQFQNNGVVDDSQLPKDRFSAERLKGVDSTLKIQPAKLEDSAVYLCASSLGAGAGVSDTQYFGPGTRLTVL.

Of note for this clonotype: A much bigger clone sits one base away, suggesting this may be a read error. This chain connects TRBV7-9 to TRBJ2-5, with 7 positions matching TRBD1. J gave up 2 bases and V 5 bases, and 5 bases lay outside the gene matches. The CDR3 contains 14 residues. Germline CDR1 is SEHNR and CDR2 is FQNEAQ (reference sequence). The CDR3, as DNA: TGTGCCAGCAGCCATTACAGGGGACAAGAGACCCAGTACTTC. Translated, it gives CASSHYRGQETQYF.

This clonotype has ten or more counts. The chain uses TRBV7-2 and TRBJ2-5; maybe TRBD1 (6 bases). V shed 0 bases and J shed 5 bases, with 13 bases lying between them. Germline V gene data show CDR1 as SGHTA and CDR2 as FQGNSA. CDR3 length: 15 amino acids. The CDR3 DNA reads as TGTGCCAGCAGCTTAGCCGGGACACTCACTGAGACCCAGTACTTC. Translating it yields CASSLAGTLTETQYF.

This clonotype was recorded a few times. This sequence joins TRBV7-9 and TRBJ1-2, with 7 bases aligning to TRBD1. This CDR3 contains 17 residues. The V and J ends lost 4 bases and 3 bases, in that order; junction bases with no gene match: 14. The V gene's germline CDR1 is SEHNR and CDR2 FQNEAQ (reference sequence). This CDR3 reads CASSSSGARGADYGYTF. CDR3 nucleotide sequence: TGTGCCAGCAGCTCCTCAGGCGCCAGGGGGGCTGACTATGGCTACACCTTC. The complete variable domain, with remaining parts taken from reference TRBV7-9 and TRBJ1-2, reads DTGVSQNPRHKITKRGQNVTFRCDPISEHNRLYWYRQTLGQGPEFLTYFQNEAQLEKSRLLSDRFSAERPKGSFSTLEIQRTEQGDSAMYLCASSSSGARGADYGYTFGSGTRLTVV.

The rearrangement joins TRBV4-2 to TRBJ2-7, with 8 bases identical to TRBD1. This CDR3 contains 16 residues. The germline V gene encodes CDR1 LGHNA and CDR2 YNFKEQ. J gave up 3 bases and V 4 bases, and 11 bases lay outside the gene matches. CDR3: CASSPEFRGLIYEQYF. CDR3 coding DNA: TGTGCCAGCAGCCCAGAATTCAGGGGGCTAATCTACGAGCAGTACTTC.

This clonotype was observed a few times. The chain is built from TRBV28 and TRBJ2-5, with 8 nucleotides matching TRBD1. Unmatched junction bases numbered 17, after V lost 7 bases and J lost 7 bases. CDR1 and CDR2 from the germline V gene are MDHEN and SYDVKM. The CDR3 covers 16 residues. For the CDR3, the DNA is TGTGCCAGCAACCCTGGGGGGACAGGTGGGATCGGGACCCAGTACTTC. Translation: CASNPGGTGGIGTQYF.

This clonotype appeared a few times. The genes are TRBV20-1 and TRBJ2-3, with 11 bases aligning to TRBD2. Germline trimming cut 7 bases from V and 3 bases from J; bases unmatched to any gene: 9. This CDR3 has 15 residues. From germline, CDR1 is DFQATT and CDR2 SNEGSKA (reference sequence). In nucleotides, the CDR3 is TGCAGTGTTTTTATGACTAGCGGGACTACAGATACGCAGTATTTT. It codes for CSVFMTSGTTDTQYF.

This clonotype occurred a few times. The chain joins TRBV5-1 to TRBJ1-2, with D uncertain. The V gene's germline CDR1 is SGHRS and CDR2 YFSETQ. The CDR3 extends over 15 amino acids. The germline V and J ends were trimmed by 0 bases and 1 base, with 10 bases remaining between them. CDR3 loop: CASSLDLQVNYGYTF. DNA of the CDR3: TGCGCCAGCAGCTTGGATCTTCAGGTTAACTATGGCTACACCTTC.

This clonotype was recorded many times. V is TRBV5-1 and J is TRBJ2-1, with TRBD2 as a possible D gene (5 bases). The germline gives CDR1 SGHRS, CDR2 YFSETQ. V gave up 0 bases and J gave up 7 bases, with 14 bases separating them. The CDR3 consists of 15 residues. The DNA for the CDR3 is TGCGCCAGCAGCTTGGAGGAGAGGGAGAAGAATGAGCAGTTCTTC. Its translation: CASSLEEREKNEQFF.

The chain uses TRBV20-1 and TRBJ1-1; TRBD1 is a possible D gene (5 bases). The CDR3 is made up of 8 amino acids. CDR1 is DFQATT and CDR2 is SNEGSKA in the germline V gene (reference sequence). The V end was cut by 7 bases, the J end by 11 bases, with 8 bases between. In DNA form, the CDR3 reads TGCAGTGGGTCAGGGGCTTTCTTT. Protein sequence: CSGSGAFF.

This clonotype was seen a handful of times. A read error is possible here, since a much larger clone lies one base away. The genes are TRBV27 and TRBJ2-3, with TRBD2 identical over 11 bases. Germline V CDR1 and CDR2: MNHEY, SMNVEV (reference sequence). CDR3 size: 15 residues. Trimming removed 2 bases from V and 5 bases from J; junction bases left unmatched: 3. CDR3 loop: CASSLTSGSEDTQYF. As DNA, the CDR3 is TGTGCCAGCAGTTTAACTAGCGGGAGTGAAGATACGCAGTATTTT.

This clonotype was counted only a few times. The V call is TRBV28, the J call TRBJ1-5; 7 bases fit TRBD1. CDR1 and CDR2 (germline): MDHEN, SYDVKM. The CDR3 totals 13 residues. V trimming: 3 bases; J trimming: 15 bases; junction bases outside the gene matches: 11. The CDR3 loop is CASSFIGAGGLHF. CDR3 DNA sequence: TGTGCCAGCAGTTTCATTGGGGCAGGGGGACTGCATTTT.

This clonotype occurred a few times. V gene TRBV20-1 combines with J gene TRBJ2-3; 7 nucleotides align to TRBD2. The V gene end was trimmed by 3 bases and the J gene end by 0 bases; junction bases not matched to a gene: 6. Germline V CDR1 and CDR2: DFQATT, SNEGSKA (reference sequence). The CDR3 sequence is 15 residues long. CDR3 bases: TGCAGTGCTAGGCCTCTAGCGGAGAGCACAGATACGCAGTATTTT. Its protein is CSARPLAESTDTQYF.

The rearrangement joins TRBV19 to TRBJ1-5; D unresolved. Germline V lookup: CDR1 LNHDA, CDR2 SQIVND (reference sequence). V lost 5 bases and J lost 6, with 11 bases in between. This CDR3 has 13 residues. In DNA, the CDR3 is TGTGCCAGTAGTTTGGAGGAAAGTCAGCCCCAGCATTTT. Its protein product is CASSLEESQPQHF.

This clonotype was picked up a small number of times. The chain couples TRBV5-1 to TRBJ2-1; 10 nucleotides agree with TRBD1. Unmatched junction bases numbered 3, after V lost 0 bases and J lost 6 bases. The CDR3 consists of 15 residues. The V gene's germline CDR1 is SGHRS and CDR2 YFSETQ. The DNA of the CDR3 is TGCGCCAGCAGCTTGGGACAGGGGGCGGTCAATGAGCAGTTCTTC. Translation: CASSLGQGAVNEQFF. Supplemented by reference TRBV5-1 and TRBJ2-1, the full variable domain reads KAGVTQTPRYLIKTRGQQVTLSCSPISGHRSVSWYQQTPGQGLQFLFEYFSETQRNKGNFPGRFSGRQFSNSRSEMNVSTLELGDSALYLCASSLGQGAVNEQFFGPGTRLTVL.

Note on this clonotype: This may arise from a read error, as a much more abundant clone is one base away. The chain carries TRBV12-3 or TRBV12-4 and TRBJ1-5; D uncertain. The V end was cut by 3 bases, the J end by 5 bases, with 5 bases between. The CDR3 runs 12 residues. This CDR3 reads CASSFSHQPQHF. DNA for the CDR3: TGTGCCAGCAGTTTTTCTCATCAGCCCCAGCATTTT.